Sequencing of this T cell receptor (beta chain) was carried out in a study of blood T cell repertoires in COVID-19. For the study at large: COVID-19 samples, acute and convalescent, were from the United States, Italy and Spain. T cells, B-cell-depleted T cells, or PBMCs provided the cDNA or gDNA that served as material.

Followed over time, Seattle patients had been enrolled while infection was active. Per the original methods: Counts of nucleated cells, estimated from reference gene primer amplification, were obtained. Only in-frame clones appear in the TCRdb table, and some are missing; sequencing was by immunoSEQ multiplex PCR. That table is the source of V, J and clone size, and D and trimming were worked out from the DNA. The sample shows around 120,000 clones, around 91% of them seen only once. This CDR3 is built from 16 residues. Between the trimmed V and J ends, which lost 7 bases and 2 bases, there was a span of 17 bases. The germline CDR1 and CDR2 sequences are LNHDA and SQIVND (reference sequence).

What was sequenced was peripheral blood. The chain links TRBV19 to TRBJ1-4, with D possibly TRBD1 on 6 matching bases. The sequence derives from a woman between 55 and 75 years old with COVID-19, enrolled during active disease. CDR3 nucleotide sequence: TGTGCCAGTAAGATTACGGGGGGCGCGACTAATGAAAAACTGTTTTTT. Residues: CASKITGGATNEKLFF.